One and the same sample provided the 29 T cell receptor beta chains below, sequenced in a study of T cells in localized non-small cell lung cancer. TCRdb's table, derived via immunoSEQ multiplex PCR, lists solely in-frame clones and lacks some. The sample lists fewer than 25,000 clones; roughly nine tenths were seen once. The source was peripheral blood, collected before any cancer treatment. These receptors were taken from a woman aged 40-69 years with stage I lung adenocarcinoma.

The chain has TRBV28 and TRBJ2-7; 7 nucleotides match TRBD1. The ends lost 4 bases at V and 2 bases at J; junction bases unmatched: 11. This CDR3 is built from 16 residues. Germline V gene data show CDR1 as MDHEN and CDR2 as SYDVKM. This CDR3 reads CASSSHGGQTPYEQYF. The CDR3 DNA sequence: TGTGCCAGCAGTTCCCATGGGGGACAGACCCCCTACGAGCAGTACTTC.

This clone was observed a handful of times. The chain couples TRBV9 to TRBJ2-3; tentatively, D is TRBD1 or TRBD2 (5 bases each). Germline CDR1 is SGDLS and CDR2 is YYNGEE. Trimming pared 4 bases from V and 0 bases from J, leaving 9 bases between. The CDR3 contains 14 residues. This CDR3 reads CASSPGRSTDTQYF. The CDR3 bases are TGTGCCAGCAGCCCGGGGCGAAGCACAGATACGCAGTATTTT. Full variable domain (missing parts from reference TRBV9 and TRBJ2-3): DSGVTQTPKHLITATGQRVTLRCSPRSGDLSVYWYQQSLDQGLQFLIQYYNGEERAKGNILERFSAQQFPDLHSELNLSSLELGDSALYFCASSPGRSTDTQYFGPGTRLTVL.

The rearrangement links TRBV4-2 to TRBJ2-1, with TRBD1 matching over 8 bases. Germline V gene data show CDR1 as LGHNA and CDR2 as YNFKEQ. After removal of 4 bases from V and 1 base from J, the junction contained 6 bases not matched to a gene. The CDR3 has 16 residues. The CDR3 DNA is TGTGCCAGCAGCCCCGGACAGGGAGTTTCCTACAATGAGCAGTTCTTC. Translation: CASSPGQGVSYNEQFF.

This sequence joins TRBV6-5 and TRBJ1-2; a weak D match, TRBD1 (5 bases). The ends were cut back, 6 bases at V and 8 bases at J, with 16 bases in the middle. CDR1 is MNHEY, CDR2 SVGAGI, per germline. This CDR3 is 13 amino acids long. CDR3 region: CASRGPLQGGYTF. CDR3 in DNA: TGTGCCAGCAGGGGACCTCTTCAGGGCGGCTACACCTTC.

This chain links TRBV28 with TRBJ1-1, with 7 bases identical to TRBD1. The germline V gene encodes CDR1 MDHEN and CDR2 SYDVKM. The junction had 17 bases not matched to a gene; V was cut back by 6 bases and J by 10 bases. The CDR3 extends over 15 amino acids. The CDR3 spells CASSTETTGAPVAFF. Here the CDR3 DNA reads TGTGCCAGCAGCACCGAAACCACAGGGGCTCCGGTAGCTTTCTTT.

The chain is built from TRBV19 and TRBJ1-2; 7 bases are a match to TRBD1. The J segment lost 0 bases and the V segment lost 5 bases, leaving 3 bases of the junction unmatched. Germline-derived CDR1 and CDR2 are LNHDA and SQIVND (reference sequence). There are 14 residues in the CDR3. In DNA form, the CDR3 reads TGTGCCAGTAGTTCAGGGACAGCTAACTATGGCTACACCTTC. Amino acid sequence: CASSSGTANYGYTF.

This chain links TRBV6-6 with TRBJ2-3; D remains ambiguous. CDR1 is MNHNY, CDR2 SVGAGI, per germline (reference sequence). The CDR3 is 13 residues long. V was clipped by 7 bases and J by 0 bases, with 8 bases between them. This chain's CDR3 is CASIDSSTDTQYF. The DNA of the CDR3 is TGTGCCAGCATTGATTCTAGCACAGATACGCAGTATTTT.

CDR3 residues: CASSLSGVTDTQYF. The CDR3 coding sequence is TGTGCCAGTAGTCTGAGCGGGGTCACAGATACGCAGTATTTT. The chain couples TRBV19 to TRBJ2-3; 7 nucleotides agree with TRBD2. The length of the CDR3 is 14 residues. Germline V gene data show CDR1 as LNHDA and CDR2 as SQIVND (reference sequence). After removal of 5 bases from V and 2 bases from J, the junction contained 4 bases not matched to a gene.

V usage is TRBV6-4 and J usage is TRBJ2-7; D gene ambiguous. This CDR3 has 12 residues. V shed 10 bases and J shed 0 bases, with 10 bases lying between them. The germline CDR1 and CDR2 sequences are MRHNA and SNTAGT. DNA for the CDR3: TGTGCCACCGAGAGTATCTCCTACGAGCAGTACTTC. Protein sequence: CATESISYEQYF.

V usage is TRBV4-2 and J usage is TRBJ1-1; D is unclear. V shed 4 bases and J shed 0 bases, with 15 bases lying between them. The CDR3 loop spans 16 amino acids. Germline V CDR1 and CDR2: LGHNA, YNFKEQ. The CDR3 DNA reads TGTGCCAGCAGCCGAGATTTACAGATGATGAACACTGAAGCTTTCTTT. Translated, it gives CASSRDLQMMNTEAFF.

V gene TRBV9 combines with J gene TRBJ1-2; tentative D call: TRBD1 (6 bases). Germline V gene data show CDR1 as SGDLS and CDR2 as YYNGEE. CDR3 size: 14 residues. V lost 0 bases and J 6 bases, leaving 12 bases between the germline ends. CDR3 region: CASSVVGALDGYTF. The CDR3 DNA sequence: TGTGCCAGCAGCGTAGTGGGGGCGCTGGATGGCTACACCTTC.

J is TRBJ1-1 and V is TRBV4-3; D is ambiguous. V dropped 6 bases and J dropped 4 bases, with 18 bases sitting between them. The germline gives CDR1 LGHNA, CDR2 YSLEER. This CDR3 is built from 15 residues. CDR3 sequence (DNA): TGCGCCAGCAGACCCTGGAGGGAGACGGGCACTGAAGCTTTCTTT. Translation: CASRPWRETGTEAFF.

The rearrangement uses TRBV5-5 and TRBJ1-1; 9 bases are shared with TRBD1. J lost 1 base, V lost 4 bases, and 8 bases had no gene match. The CDR3 covers 16 residues. CDR1 SGHKS and CDR2 YYEKEE come from the germline V gene (reference sequence). The CDR3 DNA reads as TGTGCCAGCAGCCTCCAACCGACAGGGGGGAACACTGAAGCTTTCTTT. Protein product: CASSLQPTGGNTEAFF.

There are a few counts of this clone. The chain joins TRBV6-4 to TRBJ1-5; no definite D call. Trimming removed 3 bases from V and 4 bases from J, with 13 bases in between. The germline gives CDR1 MRHNA, CDR2 SNTAGT. The CDR3 runs to 15 residues. Here the CDR3 DNA reads TGTGCCAGCAGTGAATCTGGCAGCGGAAATCAGCCCCAGCATTTT. Translating gives CASSESGSGNQPQHF.

This sequence joins TRBV4-3 and TRBJ2-1, with no clear D. Trimming shortened V by 0 bases and J by 6 bases, and 9 bases separated the two germline ends. Germline-derived CDR1 and CDR2 are LGHNA and YSLEER. The CDR3 covers 14 residues. The CDR3 spells CASSQEPQSNEQFF. In nucleotides, the CDR3 is TGCGCCAGCAGCCAAGAACCACAGAGCAATGAGCAGTTCTTC.

This chain joins TRBV6-6 and TRBJ2-2, with 7 bases that match TRBD2. The ends lost 5 bases at V and 4 bases at J; junction bases unmatched: 10. CDR3 length: 16 amino acids. Per the germline V gene, CDR1 is MNHNY and CDR2 is SVGAGI (reference sequence). The CDR3 loop is CASSAPSGGATGELFF. Here the CDR3 DNA reads TGTGCCAGCAGTGCCCCCTCGGGAGGTGCCACCGGGGAGCTGTTTTTT.

The chain links TRBV10-3 to TRBJ2-2; D is ambiguous. The germline V and J ends were trimmed by 4 bases and 10 bases, with 7 bases remaining between them. The CDR3 sequence is 11 residues long. Germline loops: CDR1 ENHRY, CDR2 SYGVKD. CDR3 DNA: TGTGCCATCAGTGGGGCTGAGGAGCTGTTTTTT. Amino acid sequence: CAISGAEELFF.

V gene TRBV6-5 combines with J gene TRBJ2-7; 12 nucleotides align to TRBD1. Trimming at V came to 5 bases and at J to 4 bases, leaving 3 bases not matched to a gene. Germline CDR1 MNHEY, CDR2 SVGAGI. The CDR3 sequence is 14 residues long. The CDR3 sequence: CASSGTGGAYEQYF. The CDR3 DNA follows: TGTGCCAGCAGTGGGACAGGGGGCGCGTACGAGCAGTACTTC.

The chain links TRBV6-4 to TRBJ1-1; weak D call: TRBD1 (5 bases). V lost 9 bases and J 3 bases, leaving 17 bases between the germline ends. This CDR3 region has 14 residues. Germline V CDR1 and CDR2: MRHNA, SNTAGT. CDR3 nucleotides: TGTGCCAGTAGTACTCTTGGAGGGGACACTGAAGCTTTCTTT. This codes for CASSTLGGDTEAFF.

This clone was picked up one time. The gene calls are TRBV5-8 and TRBJ1-2; 8 positions match TRBD1. Trimming cost V 0 bases and J 2 bases; bases outside gene matches: 9. Germline V gives CDR1 SGHTS, CDR2 YDEGEE. The CDR3 runs 17 residues. CDR3 amino acids: CASSLGPLRDRNYGYTF. The CDR3 DNA sequence: TGTGCCAGCAGCTTGGGTCCGTTACGGGACAGGAACTATGGCTACACCTTC. Complete variable domain (other parts from reference TRBV5-8 and TRBJ1-2): EAGVTQSPTHLIKTRGQQATLRCSPISGHTSVYWYQQALGLGLQFLLWYDEGEERNRGNFPPRFSGRQFPNYSSELNVNALELEDSALYLCASSLGPLRDRNYGYTFGSGTRLTVV.

Written as DNA, the CDR3 is TGCGCCAGCAGCTTGGGAGGACAGGGTGAGGAAAAACTGTTTTTT. Translation gives CASSLGGQGEEKLFF. The chain recombines TRBV5-1 with TRBJ1-4; 8 positions agree with TRBD1. Germline values: CDR1 SGHRS, CDR2 YFSETQ. CDR3 length equals 15 residues. J was trimmed by 8 bases and V by 0 bases; bases with no gene match: 6.

The chain employs TRBV19 and TRBJ2-2; no firm D call. From germline, CDR1 is LNHDA and CDR2 SQIVND (reference sequence). The CDR3 runs 12 residues. V was shortened by 5 bases and J by 6 bases, with 7 bases between the two germline ends. DNA for the CDR3: TGTGCCAGTAGTGGGTGGGCCGGGGAGCTGTTTTTT. Its translation: CASSGWAGELFF.

V is TRBV28 and J is TRBJ1-2; D call uncertain. In germline, CDR1 is MDHEN, CDR2 SYDVKM. CDR3 length: 12 residues. Trimming took 7 bases from V and 8 from J, leaving 14 bases between them. The CDR3 here is CASTLDPPGYTF. The CDR3, as DNA: TGTGCCAGCACCCTCGACCCCCCCGGCTACACCTTC.

The V call is TRBV18, the J call TRBJ2-3; D uncertain. This CDR3 is built from 13 residues. Trimming took 6 bases from V and 4 from J, leaving 11 bases between them. Germline values: CDR1 KGHSH, CDR2 LQKENI. CDR3 sequence reads: CASSPSEADTQYF. As DNA, the CDR3 is TGTGCCAGCTCCCCGAGTGAGGCAGATACGCAGTATTTT.

The chain links TRBV25-1 to TRBJ2-3; D may match TRBD1 or TRBD2 (6 bases each). Trimming took off 0 bases at V and 1 base at J, with 11 bases between the two ends. Germline values: CDR1 MGHDK, CDR2 SYGVNS. The CDR3 sequence is 16 residues long. The CDR3 DNA sequence: TGTGCCAGCAGTGAATATTGGGGGGCGCGCACAGATACGCAGTATTTT. Translating it yields CASSEYWGARTDTQYF.

The chain links TRBV2 to TRBJ1-4; TRBD1 might be the D (6 bases). V shed 4 bases and J shed 5 bases, with 11 bases lying between them. The CDR3 covers 14 residues. Germline V gene data show CDR1 as SNHLY and CDR2 as FYNNEI. CDR3 region: CASSARTENEKLFF. CDR3 sequence (DNA): TGTGCCAGCAGTGCTAGGACAGAGAATGAAAAACTGTTTTTT. The whole variable domain, remainder taken from reference TRBV2 and TRBJ1-4, is EPEVTQTPSHQVTQMGQEVILRCVPISNHLYFYWYRQILGQKVEFLVSFYNNEISEKSEIFDDQFSVERPDGSNFTLKIRSTKLEDSAMYFCASSARTENEKLFFGSGTQLSVL.

The chain employs TRBV5-4 and TRBJ2-7, with D unresolved. The V end lost 3 bases, the J end lost 5 bases, and 0 bases lay between the germline ends. CDR1 is SGHNT and CDR2 is YYREEE in the germline V gene (reference sequence). The CDR3 runs 9 residues. CDR3 sequence: CASSYEQYF. Written as DNA, the CDR3 is TGTGCCAGCAGCTACGAGCAGTACTTC.

The rearrangement uses TRBV6-6 and TRBJ1-5; D might be TRBD1 (6 bases). V was clipped by 0 bases and J by 7 bases, with 16 bases between them. The CDR3 has 16 residues. CDR1 is MNHNY, CDR2 SVGAGI, per germline (reference sequence). For the CDR3, the DNA is TGTGCCAGCAGTTACTCGACCCCAGGGGACGGGCAGCCCCAGCATTTT. It yields the protein CASSYSTPGDGQPQHF.

The chain recombines TRBV18 with TRBJ2-7; 11 nucleotides align to TRBD2. The CDR3 extends over 16 amino acids. The germline gives CDR1 KGHSH, CDR2 LQKENI. V lost 6 bases to trimming and J lost 0 bases; unmatched junction nucleotides: 7. The CDR3 DNA sequence: TGTGCCAGCTCGACGGGACTAGCGGTTAGCTCCTACGAGCAGTACTTC. Protein sequence: CASSTGLAVSSYEQYF.